What follows is one T cell receptor (beta chain) and its context. This sample was included in a study of blood T cell repertoires in COVID-19. About the study: PBMCs, B-cell-depleted T cells, or T cells were the source of the cDNA or gDNA that made up the material.

The method was immunoSEQ multiplex PCR; TCRdb's version includes in-frame clones alone and lacks a portion of them. The sample has hundreds of thousands of clones; 80% to 90% are singletons. Per the germline V gene, CDR1 is MDHEN and CDR2 is SYDVKM. The CDR3 consists of 16 residues. V lost 3 bases and J 4 bases, leaving 18 bases between the germline ends. Sequenced: PBMCs or T cells enriched from blood (not recorded which). This sequence was found in a man younger than 35 who had recovered from COVID-19. The chain carries TRBV28 and TRBJ1-2, with D unclear. CDR3 DNA: TGTGCCAGCAGTTTGGAGGGCGGCTATAAGGGCTATGGCTACACCTTC. Its translation is CASSLEGGYKGYGYTF.